This T cell receptor beta chain stems from a study of T cell responses to AZD1222 COVID-19 vaccine. As for the study in general: Pooling covered second doses at about 4 or about 12 weeks. General observations from the study: After the peak T cell response, and only then, were repertoires sampled. Seropositive AZD1222 recipients at baseline numbered only 6 or 7. Compared with day 0, the breadth and depth of the Spike-specific TCR repertoire rose significantly after two doses of AZD1222.

This CDR3 has 14 amino acids. CDR1 SGHAT and CDR2 FQNNGV come from the germline V gene. Sequencing was performed with immunoSEQ multiplex PCR; in TCRdb, only in-frame clones are kept and a portion is missing. This table has approximately 160,000 clones, 70% to 90% appearing once. A remark on this clone: What it binds is not known. A junction end diverges from the germline sequence, so it may reflect a read error.

This clonotype was obtained from an adult in good health. V usage is TRBV11-2 and J usage is TRBJ1-2; 10 bases line up with TRBD1. The sequencing used peripheral blood, collected on day 0 of AZD1222 vaccination. CDR3 DNA: TGTGCCAGCAGTTTAGGGGACAGGGGCTATGGCTACACCTTC. It yields the protein CASSLGDRGYGYTF.